This record looks at one T cell receptor beta chain sequence and its context. It has no known antigen specificity. Base quality data are lacking; no much larger clone is found one base away. The record originates from a study of cytomegalovirus exposure and HLA in healthy donors (dated by TCRdb to the late 2010s). A note on the overall study: An earlier analysis of approximately 640 of the donors reported 250 to 300 Gb of sequence data and 117 million unique TCR beta sequences from about 200 million T cells. High-throughput TCR immunosequencing, statistical association of individual TCRs with disease status, and machine learning were combined to predict cytomegalovirus infection status. HLA typing covered class I and class II loci at four-digit resolution. Roughly five DR-DQ haplotypes were handled as single units for association and clustering, since linkage in the cohort was strong. The study profiled the T cell repertoires of some 610 subjects by immunosequencing and related them to cytomegalovirus serostatus. Donor age, sex, ethnicity and CMV serostatus were collected together with the repertoire data. A later analysis re-analyzed previously published TCR beta repertoires from roughly 690 donors and added high-resolution HLA genotyping to study TCR occurrence patterns. The study aimed to test whether signatures of past pathogen exposure could be identified by cataloging public T cell receptors. Every discovery cohort repertoire had been produced on one sequencing platform. Approximately 330 gigabases of sequencing data and 91 million or so unique TCR sequences made up an early release that covered roughly 670 HLA-typed donors. The genetic ancestry cluster associated with self-reported Caucasian donors included roughly 84% of the 300 to 450 genotyped donors. Along with the approximately 700-subject first cohort, a separate validation cohort of over a hundred different subjects was used. Typing coverage varied by locus: roughly 620-640 donors for A, B, C, DRB1 and DQB1; about 520 for DQA1; over 600 for DPA1; more than 450 for DPB1. In the later analysis, no new phenotypic data were used to find candidate immune exposures; instead, reliance was placed on TCR beta sequences and their occurrence across donors. An earlier analysis of approximately 500 of the donors applied high-throughput TCR beta sequencing to assess whether each TCR beta V gene segment acted as functional or pseudogenic. A later genetic analysis took genome-wide SNP genotypes for 398 of the 666 donors and used that subset as a discovery cohort. Among almost 400 genotyped donors of the cohort, an average of around 240,000 unique TCR beta nucleotide sequences were sequenced per donor, around 20% of them non-productive.

Inclusive of the bounding cysteine and phenylalanine, the CDR3 is 20 residues long. Only the CDR3 part of the read is kept: 60 bases, read in frame from the first base. Compared with germline, V lacks 3 bases and J lacks 7 bases; bases without a gene match: 22. The germline V gene (reference sequence) supplies CDR1 LNHDA and CDR2 SQIVND. The cohort comprised under 700 healthy bone marrow donors. Cohort members were all nominally healthy when sampled, although unrecorded immune exposures were likely present. The donor was CMV seropositive and was included in the group of approximately 310 seropositive cohort members. Each donor provided a peripheral blood sample, and peripheral blood mononuclear cells were used for TCR beta sequencing. The Qiagen DNeasy Blood Extraction Kit was used to extract genomic DNA from the blood cell samples. Libraries were built with the immunoSEQ multiplex PCR assay. A mixture of 60 forward primers for TCR Vbeta segments and 13 reverse primers for TCR Jbeta segments was used in the multiplex PCR. The CDR3 region of rearranged TCR beta genes was amplified from genomic DNA by a multiplex PCR assay. On the Illumina HiSeq System, the amplified TCR beta libraries were sequenced as 87-base-pair reads. The source study handled its data this way. A later analysis tallied 80 million to 95 million unique TCR beta chains across the 666 repertoires, and around 9.9 million of those chains were shared by two or more donors. A nearest-neighbor algorithm error-corrected the raw reads and collapsed the reads into unique sequences, merging closely related sequences to remove PCR and sequencing errors. V, D and J gene segments were assigned by aligning CDR3 sequences to IMGT reference sequences. For a sequence to be retained, a match of at least six nucleotides was required to both a V gene segment and a J gene segment. A rearrangement counted as productive if the CDR3 had no stop codons and remained in frame with V and J, and every other rearrangement counted as non-productive. Following IMGT convention, CDR3 was defined as the stretch from the second conserved V-encoded cysteine up to the conserved J-encoded phenylalanine. The earlier analysis of 500 to 750 of the donors excluded any sequence lacking an unambiguous match to a single V gene segment. In an earlier analysis of 500 to 750 of the donors, V segments were called functional above 56.7% productive rearrangements and were called segregating when the between-donor standard deviation exceeded 5%. A statistical classification framework was developed to diagnose cytomegalovirus status using the catalog of TCR beta chain sequences. In a later analysis, TCR nucleotide sequences were compared against IMGT/GENE-DB human TR gene sequences so that V and J genes could be assigned. The TCRdist pipeline was used in a later analysis to assign CDR3 sequences and most-parsimonious VDJ recombination scenarios. A later analysis defined each TCR beta chain by its CDR3 amino acid sequence plus V-gene family, and excluded reads lacking a unique V-gene family. A later analysis removed 592 highly shared, low-generation-probability nucleotide sequences to deal with suspected cross-contamination and a sequencing artifact. In a later analysis, a clonal expansion index was calculated for each public chain from normalized within-repertoire ranks of inferred template counts. In a later analysis, generation probabilities were computed using a VDJ recombination model fitted to out-of-frame rearrangements, and the results were checked against IGoR. In a later analysis, hypergeometric tests were used to score TCR-TCR, TCR-HLA and TCR-CMV co-occurrence, with a repertoire-size bias correction applied to TCR pairs. To estimate false discovery rates, a later analysis permuted the HLA or CMV assignments 20 times. A later analysis grouped co-occurring TCRs with DBSCAN, adding TCRdist sequence similarity when clustering within HLA-allele-positive subsets. Repertoires with fewer than 30,000 or more than 120,000 public chains were left out of co-occurrence clustering, as were four to six repertoires with anomalous nucleotide sharing. TCRdb holds this immuneACCESS table with in-frame rearrangements only. Some clones are missing; in checked studies, unresolved V genes explain under half, and the rest has no known cause. V and J calls and clone size are copied from that table; D and trimming were computed from the DNA. This sample is represented by under 170,000 clones; roughly 63% of them were singletons. The biggest ten clones account for 7% to 8.5% of the sample.

On the study overall, not on this receptor specifically: In an earlier analysis of some 500 of the donors, most TCR beta V segments appeared in productive rearrangements about 87% or about 30% of the time, broadly matching IMGT annotations. This cohort had only TCR beta chains sequenced, and the lack of alpha or paired-chain data limited which features could be detected. Because counts were too low, roughly 17 rarely observed V segments, including chromosome 9 orphons, were left out of the earlier analysis of roughly 600 of the donors. Presence/absence analyses assumed roughly uniform sequencing depth across donors, an assumption that may not hold. In both the original and validation cohorts, the classifier was reported to diagnose cytomegalovirus status with high specificity and sensitivity. The authors suggested that the approach could potentially be extended to other disease states and immunological phenotypes. According to a later analysis, parvovirus B19, influenza, CMV and Epstein-Barr virus appeared linked to several top co-occurrence clusters. In a later analysis, HLA-associated TCR beta chains were found to be more clonally expanded and to have lower generation probabilities than equally common non-associated chains. Compared with the approximately 670-donor mean, donors in an Asian-associated ancestry cluster had fewer N-insertions in productive TCRs, according to a later genetic analysis. Immune exposure information for the cohort was limited to CMV serostatus. Correlated functional status among segregating V segments might be attributable to linkage disequilibrium, but an unknown experimental factor could not be ruled out. Because HLA typing was missing for some donors at each locus, association tests included only the typed subset. V-gene and J-gene trimming of TCR beta chains was associated with a missense DCLRE1C variant in a later genetic analysis, and the association was replicated in an independent cohort. Most TCR sequences were seen in very few donors, while some public TCRs were found in many individuals. Some IMGT-functional V segments, including TRBV6-2 and TRBV6-3, could not be distinguished by the 87-base-pair reads and were therefore excluded. A further reported finding was that TCR beta sequences accurately predicted the HLA-A and HLA-B alleles for most subjects in the first cohort. In a later analysis, the rate of TCR association differed among HLA loci, with DRB1 alleles having the most associated TCRs and HLA-C alleles having the fewest. Three of the identified cytomegalovirus-associated TCR beta chains were confirmed in vitro to be specific for cytomegalovirus antigens. The sequencing pipeline was judged likely to have produced a cluster of highly shared sequence variants as a technical artifact. Assigning TCR associations to individual alleles was difficult when HLA alleles, especially DR and DQ, strongly co-occurred. In the study, 150 to 200 TCR beta chains were listed as associated with cytomegalovirus. A later analysis found that most CMV-associated TCR beta chains appeared HLA-restricted, with HLA associations seemingly driven largely by CMV exposure. A later analysis associated roughly 17,000 TCR beta sequences with specific HLA alleles at a false discovery rate of 0.05.

Material: PBMCs. The sequence was obtained from a woman aged 55 to 70 in good health and CMV-seropositive. Recombination joined TRBV19 with TRBJ1-5, with TRBD1 identical over 9 junction bases. The nucleotide sequence is given as TGTGCCAGTAGTATTAGGAGGAGGACAGGGGCTTCGGGAGGCCGGCAGCCCCAGCATTTT. Its protein is CASSIRRRTGASGGRQPQHF.